The 5 T cell receptor beta chains given below trace back to one sample, sequenced in a study of regulatory T cells in long-lasting Graves disease. Construction of the TCR beta libraries employed iRepertoire HTBI primers in conjunction with Arm-PCR of CDR3 regions. TCRdb re-called the multiplex PCR reads with MiXCR, one entry per CDR3 protein. The sample shows 400,000 to 500,000 distinct CDR3 sequences, roughly 17% of them seen only once. Time point reported: newly diagnosed GD, antithyroid drugs for less than 3 months. From PBMCs, RNA was extracted and then used to make the TCR library. The sample also formed part of further work on T cells in Graves' hyperthyroidism and ophthalmopathy.

Sequences were derived from peripheral blood mononuclear cells (PBMCs), sampled at new diagnosis, from a patient treated with antithyroid drugs. These receptors originate from a woman between 18 and 29 years old with Graves disease.

In its sample, this clonotype was seen many times. The chain links TRBV6-1 to TRBJ1-5, with D unclear. Trimming removed 7 bases at V and 5 bases at J, with 9 bases between. In germline, CDR1 is MNHNS, CDR2 SASEGT. This CDR3 is 12 amino acids long. The CDR3, as DNA: TGTGCCAGCAACACAGTTTATCAGCCCCAGCATTTT. Translating it yields CASNTVYQPQHF.

This clonotype was recorded a few times. The chain joins TRBV10-3 to TRBJ1-1; the D gene is possibly TRBD1 (6 bases). This CDR3 region has 13 residues. V shed 6 bases and J shed 1 base, with 9 bases lying between them. Germline V lookup: CDR1 ENHRY, CDR2 SYGVKD. DNA of the CDR3: TGTGCCATCAGCCGCAGGGGGAACACTGAAGCTTTCTTT. Translation gives CAISRRGNTEAFF.

This clonotype was counted at least ten times. This rearrangement joins TRBV30 to TRBJ2-1; D may be TRBD1 or TRBD2 (5 bases each). The germline V gene has CDR1 GTSNPN and CDR2 SVGIG (reference sequence). The ends were cut back, 0 bases at V and 0 bases at J, with 15 bases in the middle. The CDR3 covers 17 residues. CDR3 residues: CAWSVLGVPSSYNEQFF. The CDR3 DNA reads TGTGCCTGGAGTGTACTGGGGGTTCCTAGCTCCTACAATGAGCAGTTCTTC.

This clonotype showed up just a few times. V is TRBV27 and J is TRBJ2-1, with TRBD1 matching 7 bases. With 3 bases clipped from V and 0 bases from J, the junction kept 8 bases outside the gene matches. Germline V gene data show CDR1 as MNHEY and CDR2 as SMNVEV (reference sequence). This CDR3 comprises 17 residues. CDR3 DNA: TGTGCCAGCAGTTTGAGAGGGGGCGAAATCTCCTACAATGAGCAGTTCTTC. Its protein product is CASSLRGGEISYNEQFF.

This clonotype was counted at least ten times. The CDR3 DNA sequence: TGCAGCGTTGGTCTTCGGCAGGTCTCGGAGACCCAGTACTTC. Amino acids: CSVGLRQVSETQYF. The chain employs TRBV29-1 and TRBJ2-5; D is ambiguous. Trimming took 4 bases from V and 5 from J, leaving 17 bases between them. The germline CDR1 and CDR2 sequences are SQVTM and ANQGSEA. CDR3 length: 14 residues.